The present TCR beta chain was sequenced within a study of cytomegalovirus exposure and HLA in healthy donors (dated by TCRdb to 2017 to 2019). About the investigation overall: According to an earlier analysis of around 600 of the donors, 150 million to 200 million T cells yielded roughly 110 million unique TCR beta sequences and approximately 300 Gb of sequence data. On average, about 240,000 unique TCR beta nucleotide sequences were sequenced per donor among some 430 genotyped donors of the cohort, with 15% to 20% of those sequences being non-productive. Among the roughly 400 genotyped donors, more than 70% belonged to the genetic ancestry cluster associated with self-reported Caucasian donors. The study aimed to test whether signatures of past pathogen exposure could be identified by cataloging public T cell receptors. Alongside the repertoire data, information on donor age, sex, ethnicity and CMV serostatus was compiled. Besides the first cohort of approximately 710 subjects, a separate validation cohort made up of 120 different subjects was used. A later analysis re-examined previously published TCR beta repertoires from about 700 donors and added high-resolution HLA genotyping to investigate patterns of TCR occurrence. The later analysis used no new phenotypic data to find candidate immune exposures, relying instead on TCR beta sequences and their occurrence across donors. To predict cytomegalovirus infection status, the study brought together high-throughput TCR immunosequencing, statistical association of individual TCRs with disease status, and machine learning. The study profiled the T cell repertoires of about 640 subjects by immunosequencing and related them to cytomegalovirus serostatus. Every repertoire in the discovery cohort had been generated on one and the same sequencing platform. A few DR-DQ haplotypes were treated as single units for association and clustering because of strong linkage in the cohort. About 280 gigabases of sequencing data and tens of millions of unique TCR sequences were included in an early release covering 550 to 800 HLA-typed donors. The number of typed donors differed by locus: about 629-640 for A, B, C, DRB1 and DQB1; approximately 520 for DQA1; 606 for DPA1; and roughly 470 for DPB1. In an earlier analysis of roughly 580 of the donors, high-throughput TCR beta sequencing was used to judge whether each TCR beta V gene segment behaved as functional or pseudogenic. Class I and class II HLA loci were covered by the typing at four-digit resolution. In a later genetic analysis, genome-wide SNP genotypes for about 65% of the 666 donors were used, and that subset was treated as a discovery cohort. What the research found in general, with its limitations: Most TCR sequences were seen in very few donors, while some public TCRs were found in many individuals. About 17 rarely observed V segments, including chromosome 9 orphons, were excluded from the earlier analysis of 550 to 700 of the donors because counts were too low. In a later analysis, the rate of TCR association differed among HLA loci, with DRB1 alleles having the most associated TCRs and HLA-C alleles having the fewest. A cluster of highly shared sequence variants was judged likely to represent a technical artifact of the sequencing pipeline. Because the 87-base-pair reads could not distinguish some IMGT-functional V segments, including TRBV6-2 and TRBV6-3, those segments were excluded. In a later genetic analysis, a missense DCLRE1C variant was associated with V-gene and J-gene trimming of TCR beta chains, and the association was replicated in an independent cohort. The study listed 164 TCR beta chains as associated with cytomegalovirus. According to the authors, the approach could potentially be generalized to other disease states and immunological phenotypes. The presence/absence analyses assumed that sequencing depth was roughly uniform across donors, and that assumption may not be true. Because some donors lacked HLA typing at each locus, the association tests relied only on the typed subset. The classifier was reported to diagnose cytomegalovirus status with high specificity and sensitivity in both the original cohort and the validation cohort. The only immune exposure information available for the cohort was CMV serostatus. In an earlier analysis of 587 of the donors, most TCR beta V segments were observed in productive rearrangements about 90% or about 30% of the time, broadly matching IMGT annotations. In vitro tests confirmed that a few of the cytomegalovirus-associated TCR beta chains recognize cytomegalovirus antigens. A later analysis found that HLA-associated TCR beta chains were more clonally expanded and had lower generation probabilities than equally common non-associated chains. A further reported finding was that TCR beta sequences accurately predicted the HLA-A and HLA-B alleles for most subjects in the first cohort. A later analysis associated about 16,000 TCR beta sequences with specific HLA alleles at a false discovery rate of 0.05. In a later analysis, most CMV-associated TCR beta chains were found to appear HLA-restricted, with HLA associations seemingly driven largely by CMV exposure. Correlated functional status among segregating V segments might reflect linkage disequilibrium, but an unknown experimental factor could not be ruled out. Only TCR beta chains were sequenced in this cohort, and the absence of alpha or paired-chain data limited detectable features. When HLA alleles, especially DR and DQ, strongly co-occurred, TCR associations were difficult to assign to individual alleles. A later analysis reported that several top co-occurrence clusters appeared linked to parvovirus B19, influenza, CMV and Epstein-Barr virus. In a later genetic analysis, fewer N-insertions in productive TCRs were reported among donors in an Asian-associated ancestry cluster than the 666-donor mean.

Taken from cysteine to phenylalanine, the CDR3 has 15 residues. Only the CDR3 DNA is retained, 45 bases long and in frame from the first base. V and J lose 2 bases and 2 bases, and a span of 13 bases separates them. CDR1 and CDR2, per the germline V gene, are MDHEN and SYDVKM. The library was prepared using the immunoSEQ multiplex PCR assay. The multiplex PCR relied on a mix of 60 forward primers for TCR Vbeta segments and 13 reverse primers for TCR Jbeta segments. A multiplex PCR assay on genomic DNA amplified the CDR3 region of rearranged TCR beta genes. The amplified TCR beta libraries were sequenced on the Illumina HiSeq System as 87-base-pair reads. For the original study's pipeline: In a later analysis, tens of millions of unique TCR beta chains were counted across the 500 to 850 repertoires, and roughly 11 million of these chains were shared by at least two donors. Raw reads were error-corrected and collapsed into unique sequences by a nearest-neighbor algorithm in which closely related sequences were merged to remove PCR and sequencing errors. Alignment of CDR3 sequences to IMGT reference sequences was used to assign V, D and J gene segments. For a sequence to be retained, a match of at least six nucleotides was required to both a V gene segment and a J gene segment. A rearrangement counted as productive if the CDR3 had no stop codons and remained in frame with V and J, and every other rearrangement counted as non-productive. CDR3 was defined according to IMGT convention as the region running from the second conserved V-encoded cysteine to the conserved J-encoded phenylalanine. The earlier analysis of a few hundred of the donors excluded any sequence lacking an unambiguous match to a single V gene segment. In an earlier analysis of 587 of the donors, a V segment was called functional when productive rearrangements were above 56.7%, and segregating when the standard deviation between donors exceeded 5%. A statistical classification framework was developed to diagnose cytomegalovirus status using the catalog of TCR beta chain sequences. V and J gene assignment, in a later analysis, came from comparing TCR nucleotide sequences with IMGT/GENE-DB human TR gene sequences. A later analysis assigned CDR3 sequences and most-parsimonious VDJ recombination scenarios with the TCRdist pipeline. In a later analysis, each TCR beta chain was defined by its CDR3 amino acid sequence together with its V-gene family, and reads without a unique V-gene family were excluded. As a way to deal with suspected cross-contamination and a sequencing artifact, a later analysis dropped hundreds of nucleotide sequences that were highly shared and had low generation probability. A later analysis calculated a clonal expansion index for each public chain from normalized within-repertoire ranks of inferred template counts. In a later analysis, generation probabilities were computed using a VDJ recombination model fitted to out-of-frame rearrangements, and the results were checked against IGoR. In a later analysis, hypergeometric tests were used to score TCR-TCR, TCR-HLA and TCR-CMV co-occurrence, with a repertoire-size bias correction applied to TCR pairs. In a later analysis, false discovery rates were estimated by permuting HLA or CMV assignments 20 times. A later analysis grouped co-occurring TCRs with DBSCAN, adding TCRdist sequence similarity when clustering within HLA-allele-positive subsets. Co-occurrence clustering excluded repertoires with fewer than 30,000 or more than 120,000 public chains, plus five with anomalous nucleotide sharing. TCRdb re-hosts the immuneACCESS table, in-frame sequences only. Its copies lack some clones; in the studies checked, an unresolved V gene accounts for under half of them, and the cause for the rest is not known. The DNA gave D and trimming, while V, J and clone size come from that table. The sample table shows 100,000 to 150,000 clones, and less than 75% are seen once. The ten top clones hold 4.1% of the sample.

The cohort consisted of 666 healthy bone marrow donors. At the time of sampling, all cohort members were nominally healthy, though unrecorded immune exposures were likely present. The donor was CMV seronegative and belonged to the group of approximately 320 seronegative cohort members. Each donor provided a peripheral blood sample, and peripheral blood mononuclear cells were used for TCR beta sequencing. The Qiagen DNeasy Blood Extraction Kit was used to extract genomic DNA from the blood cell samples. Regarding this clone: Its antigen is currently not known. No base qualities exist here, and no much larger clone lies one base off it.

The TCR comes from a woman in her thirties or forties in good health and CMV-seronegative. The sequencing sample was made of PBMCs. The chain is made from TRBV28 and TRBJ2-7; the D gene is possibly TRBD2, with 6 bases matching. The DNA reads as follows: TGTGCCAGCAGTTTAACTGATAGCGGAACCTACGAGCAGTACTTC. It codes for CASSLTDSGTYEQYF.